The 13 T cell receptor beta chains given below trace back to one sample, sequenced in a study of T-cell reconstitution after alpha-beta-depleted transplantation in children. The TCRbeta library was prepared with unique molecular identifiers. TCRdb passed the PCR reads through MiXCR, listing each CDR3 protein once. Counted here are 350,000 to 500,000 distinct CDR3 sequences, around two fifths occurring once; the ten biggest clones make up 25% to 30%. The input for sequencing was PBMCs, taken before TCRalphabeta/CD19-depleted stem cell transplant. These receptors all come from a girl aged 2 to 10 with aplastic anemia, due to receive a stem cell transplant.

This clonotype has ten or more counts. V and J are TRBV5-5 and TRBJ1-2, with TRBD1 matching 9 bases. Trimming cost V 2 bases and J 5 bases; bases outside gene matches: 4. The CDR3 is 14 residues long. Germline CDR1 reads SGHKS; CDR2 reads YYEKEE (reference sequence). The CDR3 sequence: CASSFTGGGYGYTF. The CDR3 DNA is TGTGCCAGCAGCTTCACAGGGGGCGGGTATGGCTACACCTTC.

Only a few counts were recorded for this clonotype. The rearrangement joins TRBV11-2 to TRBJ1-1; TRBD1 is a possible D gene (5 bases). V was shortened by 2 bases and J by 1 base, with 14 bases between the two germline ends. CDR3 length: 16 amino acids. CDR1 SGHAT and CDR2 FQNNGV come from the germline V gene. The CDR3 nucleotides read TGTGCCAGCAGCTTACATTCAGGGTCTAGGAACACTGAAGCTTTCTTT. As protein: CASSLHSGSRNTEAFF.

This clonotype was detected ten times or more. This CDR3 is CASSSNTATNEKLFF. The CDR3 nucleotides read TGCGCCAGCAGCTCCAACACAGCAACTAATGAAAAACTGTTTTTT. The rearrangement links TRBV5-1 to TRBJ1-4; no definite D call. CDR3 length equals 15 residues. Germline loops: CDR1 SGHRS, CDR2 YFSETQ. The V end lost 3 bases, the J end lost 0 bases, and 9 bases lay between the germline ends.

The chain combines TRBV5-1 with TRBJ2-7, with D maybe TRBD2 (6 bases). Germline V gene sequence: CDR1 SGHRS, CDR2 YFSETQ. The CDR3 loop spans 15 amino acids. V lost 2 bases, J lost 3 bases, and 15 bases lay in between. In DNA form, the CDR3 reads TGCGCCAGCAGCTTAGGAGGGGACGGAGGCTACGAGCAGTACTTC. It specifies CASSLGGDGGYEQYF. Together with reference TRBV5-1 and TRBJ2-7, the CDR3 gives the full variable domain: KAGVTQTPRYLIKTRGQQVTLSCSPISGHRSVSWYQQTPGQGLQFLFEYFSETQRNKGNFPGRFSGRQFSNSRSEMNVSTLELGDSALYLCASSLGGDGGYEQYFGPGTRLTVT.

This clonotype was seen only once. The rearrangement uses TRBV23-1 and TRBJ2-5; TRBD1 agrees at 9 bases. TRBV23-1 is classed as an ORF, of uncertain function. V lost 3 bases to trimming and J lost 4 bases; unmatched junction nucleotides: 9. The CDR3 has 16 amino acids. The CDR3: CASSHPRDREGETQYF. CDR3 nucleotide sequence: TGCGCCAGCAGTCATCCAAGGGACAGGGAAGGAGAGACCCAGTACTTC.

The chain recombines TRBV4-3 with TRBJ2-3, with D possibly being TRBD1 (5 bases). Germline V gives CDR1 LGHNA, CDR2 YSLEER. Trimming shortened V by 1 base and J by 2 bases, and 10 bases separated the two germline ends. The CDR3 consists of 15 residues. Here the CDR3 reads CASSQGWGPTDTQYF. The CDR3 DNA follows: TGCGCCAGCAGCCAAGGTTGGGGCCCCACAGATACGCAGTATTTT.

CDR3 nucleotides: TGTGCCAGCAGTTTATTTACAGGGGTCACAGATACGCAGTATTTT. Residues: CASSLFTGVTDTQYF. This chain uses TRBV28 with TRBJ2-3; 7 nucleotides line up with TRBD1. J gave up 2 bases and V 1 base, and 3 bases lay outside the gene matches. The CDR3 extends over 15 amino acids. Germline V CDR1 and CDR2: MDHEN, SYDVKM.

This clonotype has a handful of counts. The CDR3 reads CSARDPLAGEIYEQYF. The CDR3 nucleotides are TGCAGTGCTAGAGATCCACTAGCGGGAGAGATCTACGAGCAGTACTTC. V is TRBV20-1 and J is TRBJ2-7, with TRBD2 identical over 11 bases. Germline lookup yields CDR1 DFQATT and CDR2 SNEGSKA (reference sequence). This CDR3 has 16 residues. Trimming removed 0 bases from V and 3 bases from J; junction bases left unmatched: 7.

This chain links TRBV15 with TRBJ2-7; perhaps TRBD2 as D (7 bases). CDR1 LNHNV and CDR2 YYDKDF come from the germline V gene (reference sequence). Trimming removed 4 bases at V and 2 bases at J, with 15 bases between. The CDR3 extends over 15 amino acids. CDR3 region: CATSTSRGLPYEQYF. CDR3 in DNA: TGTGCCACCAGCACATCGCGGGGGCTCCCCTACGAGCAGTACTTC.

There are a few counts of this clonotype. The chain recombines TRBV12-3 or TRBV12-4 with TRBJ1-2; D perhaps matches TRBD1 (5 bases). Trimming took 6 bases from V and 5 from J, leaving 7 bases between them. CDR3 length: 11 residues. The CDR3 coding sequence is TGTGCCAGCAGCGACAGTTATGGCTACACCTTC. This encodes CASSDSYGYTF.

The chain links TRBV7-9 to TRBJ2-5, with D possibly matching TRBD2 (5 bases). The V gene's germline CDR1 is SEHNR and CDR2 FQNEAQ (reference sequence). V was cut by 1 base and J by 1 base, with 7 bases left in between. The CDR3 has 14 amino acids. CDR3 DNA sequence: TGTGCCAGCAGCTTAGTTCTAGCCCAAGAGACCCAGTACTTC. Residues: CASSLVLAQETQYF.

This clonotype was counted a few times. CDR3 protein: CSVRRGLNTEAFF. Here the CDR3 DNA reads TGCAGCGTTAGACGGGGGCTGAACACTGAAGCTTTCTTT. This chain links TRBV29-1 with TRBJ1-1; TRBD1 might be the D (6 bases). The CDR3 length is 13 residues. V dropped 5 bases and J dropped 0 bases, with 10 bases sitting between them. Looked up from germline, CDR1 is SQVTM and CDR2 is ANQGSEA.

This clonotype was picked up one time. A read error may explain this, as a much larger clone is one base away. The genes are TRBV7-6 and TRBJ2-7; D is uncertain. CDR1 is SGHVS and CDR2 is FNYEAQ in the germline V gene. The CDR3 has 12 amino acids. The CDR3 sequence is CATSLNSYEQYF. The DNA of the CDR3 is TGTGCCACCAGCTTAAACTCGTACGAGCAGTACTTC. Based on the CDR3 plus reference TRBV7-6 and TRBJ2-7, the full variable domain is GAGVSQSPRYKVTKRGQDVALRCDPISGHVSLYWYRQALGQGPEFLTYFNYEAQQDKSGLPNDRFSAERPEGSISTLTIQRTEQRDSAMYRCATSLNSYEQYFGPGTRLTVT.